This entry lists 21 T cell receptor beta chains sequenced from one sample in a study of T cell responses to AZD1222 COVID-19 vaccine. Repertoires were generated with immunoSEQ multiplex PCR, while TCRdb's copy carries only in-frame clones and drops some. The sample has some 100,000 clones; around 87% are singletons. Material: peripheral blood, obtained 28 days after the second AZD1222 dose. These receptors came from an adult who received the AZD1222 COVID-19 vaccine.

The V gene is TRBV7-3, the J gene TRBJ1-6, with D possibly being TRBD1 (5 bases). Trimming stripped 2 bases from V and 8 bases from J, with 13 bases between. CDR1 and CDR2 (germline): SGHTA, FQGTGA. The CDR3 is 15 amino acids. This chain's CDR3 is CASSLAGSGDSPLHF. The CDR3 nucleotides read TGTGCCAGCAGCTTAGCAGGGAGTGGAGATTCACCCCTCCACTTT.

The chain carries TRBV7-2 and TRBJ2-2; 10 bases are a match to TRBD2. The CDR3 contains 17 residues. The trim removed 5 bases at V and 3 bases at J, leaving 9 bases unmatched. The germline V gene has CDR1 SGHTA and CDR2 FQGNSA. This chain's CDR3 is CASSQTLAGAHTGELFF. CDR3 sequence (DNA): TGTGCCAGCAGCCAAACTCTAGCGGGAGCCCACACCGGGGAGCTGTTTTTT.

The V call is TRBV7-2, the J call TRBJ2-5; 8 bases agree with TRBD1. The junction had 2 bases not matched to a gene; V was cut back by 3 bases and J by 5 bases. The CDR3 is 13 amino acids. The germline V gene encodes CDR1 SGHTA and CDR2 FQGNSA. CDR3 sequence (DNA): TGTGCCAGCAGCTTTCAGGGGGCTGAGACCCAGTACTTC. Protein sequence: CASSFQGAETQYF.

The gene calls are TRBV5-4 and TRBJ1-6; 8 bases map to TRBD1. The length of the CDR3 is 16 residues. Looked up from germline, CDR1 is SGHNT and CDR2 is YYREEE (reference sequence). V lost 0 bases, J lost 9 bases, and 8 bases stayed unmatched. The CDR3: CASSLDAGGRGSPLHF. DNA for the CDR3: TGTGCCAGCAGCTTGGACGCAGGGGGCCGTGGTTCACCCCTCCACTTT.

V gene TRBV5-8 combines with J gene TRBJ2-3; the match to TRBD1 covers 10 bases. The CDR3 runs to 16 residues. V was clipped by 3 bases and J by 7 bases; unmatched bases: 11. CDR1 and CDR2 from the germline V gene are SGHTS and YDEGEE. As DNA, the CDR3 is TGTGCCAGCAGCTGGATTGACAGGGGGCTTCGTAATACGCAGTATTTT. Its protein is CASSWIDRGLRNTQYF.

The chain couples TRBV5-1 to TRBJ2-5; 12 bases fit TRBD2. The CDR3 is made up of 16 amino acids. Germline V gives CDR1 SGHRS, CDR2 YFSETQ. V shed 4 bases, J shed 5 bases, and the junction held 9 bases outside the gene matches. As DNA, the CDR3 is TGCGCCAGCAGCGTTTCTCTAGCGGGAGGGGTGGAGACCCAGTACTTC. It specifies CASSVSLAGGVETQYF.

The V and J genes are TRBV6-1 and TRBJ1-3; TRBD1 might be the D (5 bases). V lost 2 bases and J lost 4, with 24 bases in between. CDR1 and CDR2 (germline): MNHNS, SASEGT. This CDR3 is 19 amino acids long. Here the CDR3 reads CASSEIFGRVDLSGNTIYF. The CDR3 bases are TGTGCCAGCAGTGAAATCTTCGGCAGGGTGGACTTGTCGGGAAACACCATATATTTT.

The chain recombines TRBV19 with TRBJ1-5, with D possibly being TRBD1 (5 bases). The CDR3 is 15 residues long. V was clipped by 3 bases and J by 3 bases, with 12 bases between them. Germline V gives CDR1 LNHDA, CDR2 SQIVND (reference sequence). The CDR3 nucleotides read TGTGCCAGTAGTATTTGGGGGGAAGTCAATCAGCCCCAGCATTTT. Translation gives CASSIWGEVNQPQHF.

This clone showed up just once. V usage is TRBV5-1 and J usage is TRBJ1-1; 7 bases match TRBD1. The germline V gene encodes CDR1 SGHRS and CDR2 YFSETQ. V lost 3 bases and J lost 1; bases outside the gene matches: 15. The CDR3 is made up of 18 amino acids. This chain's CDR3 is CASSSTGAFNLRNTEAFF. The CDR3 nucleotides are TGCGCCAGCAGCTCCACAGGGGCTTTTAACTTGCGGAACACTGAAGCTTTCTTT.

With regard to this clone: The limits of the CDR3 on the DNA are not certain, so only TCRdb's listed CDR3 is given. The rearrangement links TRBV11-2 to TRBJ1-1. In germline, CDR1 is SGHAT, CDR2 FQNNGV. The CDR3 totals 15 residues, both ends included. The chain's CDR3 is CASSFGPGENTEAFF.

The sample holds a few counts of this clone. V usage is TRBV30 and J usage is TRBJ1-2; the D is unclear. This CDR3 is 13 amino acids long. Trimming removed 4 bases at V and 3 bases at J, with 12 bases between. Germline CDR1 GTSNPN, CDR2 SVGIG (reference sequence). As DNA, the CDR3 is TGTGCCTGGAACCCCCAGGCTGACTATGGCTACACCTTC. Its protein product is CAWNPQADYGYTF.

The chain couples TRBV19 to TRBJ2-5; 8 positions agree with TRBD2. This CDR3 region has 15 residues. J lost 4 bases, V lost 3 bases, and 7 bases had no gene match. Germline assignment: CDR1 LNHDA and CDR2 SQIVND (reference sequence). The CDR3, as DNA: TGTGCCAGTAGTATGACCACTAGCGGAGGAGAGACCCAGTACTTC. Protein sequence: CASSMTTSGGETQYF.

This rearrangement joins TRBV28 to TRBJ1-2, with a weak D call TRBD1 (5 bases). Germline CDR1 reads MDHEN; CDR2 reads SYDVKM. The length of the CDR3 is 11 residues. Trimming cost V 8 bases and J 3 bases, with 7 bases left between them. The CDR3 nucleotides read TGTGCCAGCGTGACAGACTATGGCTACACCTTC. Residues: CASVTDYGYTF.

The chain couples TRBV6-5 to TRBJ1-5; D is unclear. Germline assignment: CDR1 MNHEY and CDR2 SVGAGI. V was clipped by 6 bases and J by 0 bases, with 9 bases between them. CDR3 length: 14 residues. The CDR3 sequence is CASRGRISNQPQHF. CDR3 in DNA: TGTGCCAGCAGAGGACGGATTAGCAATCAGCCCCAGCATTTT.

The V and J genes are TRBV29-1 and TRBJ1-2; a weak D match, TRBD1 (6 bases). CDR3 length equals 14 residues. The germline gives CDR1 SQVTM, CDR2 ANQGSEA. Trimming took 2 bases from V and 2 from J, leaving 12 bases between them. CDR3 sequence reads: CSVETGRGNYGYTF. CDR3 nucleotide sequence: TGCAGCGTTGAAACAGGGAGAGGAAACTATGGCTACACCTTC. Variable domain in full (rest from reference TRBV29-1 and TRBJ1-2): SAVISQKPSRDICQRGTSLTIQCQVDSQVTMMFWYRQQPGQSLTLIATANQGSEATYESGFVIDKFPISRPNLTFSTLTVSNMSPEDSSIYLCSVETGRGNYGYTFGSGTRLTVV.

The chain employs TRBV5-4 and TRBJ1-1; no clear D. The CDR3 is made up of 14 amino acids. Germline lookup yields CDR1 SGHNT and CDR2 YYREEE (reference sequence). The V end was cut by 1 base, the J end by 2 bases, with 9 bases between. DNA for the CDR3: TGTGCCAGCAGCTTGTCCGTCACCAACACTGAAGCTTTCTTT. It codes for CASSLSVTNTEAFF.

The rearrangement joins TRBV30 to TRBJ2-1; TRBD2 agrees at 11 bases. V lost 5 bases to trimming and J lost 6 bases; unmatched junction nucleotides: 0. The CDR3 consists of 12 residues. Looked up from germline, CDR1 is GTSNPN and CDR2 is SVGIG (reference sequence). In DNA form, the CDR3 reads TGTGCCTGGGGACTAGCGGGCAATGAGCAGTTCTTC. Its translation is CAWGLAGNEQFF. The full variable domain, in which reference TRBV30 and TRBJ2-1 provide the parts outside the CDR3, is SQTIHQWPATLVQPVGSPLSLECTVEGTSNPNLYWYRQAAGRGLQLLFYSVGIGQISSEVPQNLSASRPQDRQFILSSKKLLLSDSGFYLCAWGLAGNEQFFGPGTRLTVL.

This chain joins TRBV29-1 and TRBJ1-5; 7 bases are a match to TRBD1. Germline V gives CDR1 SQVTM, CDR2 ANQGSEA. V trimming: 6 bases; J trimming: 2 bases; junction bases outside the gene matches: 4. This CDR3 contains 13 residues. CDR3 nucleotide sequence: TGCAGCGTGCAGGGACAGCGCAATCAGCCCCAGCATTTT. It translates to CSVQGQRNQPQHF. Based on the CDR3 plus reference TRBV29-1 and TRBJ1-5, the full variable domain is SAVISQKPSRDICQRGTSLTIQCQVDSQVTMMFWYRQQPGQSLTLIATANQGSEATYESGFVIDKFPISRPNLTFSTLTVSNMSPEDSSIYLCSVQGQRNQPQHFGDGTRLSIL.

The chain carries TRBV29-1 and TRBJ2-3; TRBD2 aligns across 10 bases. Per the germline V gene, CDR1 is SQVTM and CDR2 is ANQGSEA. V trimming: 4 bases; J trimming: 4 bases; junction bases outside the gene matches: 8. The CDR3 is made up of 15 amino acids. In nucleotides, the CDR3 is TGCAGCGTTGTATTTCTAGCGGGAGATGCAGATACGCAGTATTTT. As protein: CSVVFLAGDADTQYF.

The V and J genes are TRBV28 and TRBJ1-4; TRBD1 is a possible D gene (6 bases). The length of the CDR3 is 14 residues. The germline CDR1 and CDR2 sequences are MDHEN and SYDVKM. Trimming pared 3 bases from V and 6 bases from J, leaving 11 bases between. This chain's CDR3 is CASSLGQGYEKLFF. The CDR3 DNA is TGTGCCAGCAGTTTGGGGCAGGGGTATGAAAAACTGTTTTTT.

The CDR3 loop reads CASSLIKGLAGGSEQFF. For the CDR3, the DNA is TGTGCCAGCAGCTTAATTAAAGGGCTAGCGGGAGGTAGTGAGCAGTTCTTC. The chain employs TRBV7-3 and TRBJ2-1, with TRBD2 identical over 11 bases. CDR3 size: 17 residues. J was trimmed by 9 bases and V by 1 base; bases with no gene match: 11. The V gene's germline CDR1 is SGHTA and CDR2 FQGTGA. The full variable domain, rest sourced from reference TRBV7-3 and TRBJ2-1, is GAGVSQTPSNKVTEKGKYVELRCDPISGHTALYWYRQSLGQGPEFLIYFQGTGAADDSGLPNDRFFAVRPEGSVSTLKIQRTERGDSAVYLCASSLIKGLAGGSEQFFGPGTRLTVL.